One and the same sample provided the 10 T cell receptor beta chains below, sequenced in a study of radiotherapy plus CTLA-4 blockade in lung cancer. TCRdb's copy holds only in-frame clones and misses some; the assay was immunoSEQ multiplex PCR. The table has 40,000 to 45,000 clones, 60% to 80% seen once. The sequencing used peripheral blood, collected from a patient treated with radiotherapy plus ipilimumab. The receptors were gathered from a human donor with non-small cell lung cancer who had stable disease on radiotherapy plus ipilimumab.

The CDR3 spells CASSLLWALNTEAFF. CDR3 DNA sequence: TGTGCCAGCAGCCTTCTCTGGGCCCTGAACACTGAAGCTTTCTTT. The V call is TRBV14, the J call TRBJ1-1; D is uncertain. The length of the CDR3 is 15 residues. Per the germline V gene, CDR1 is SGHDN and CDR2 is FVKESK. Trimming pared 4 bases from V and 0 bases from J, leaving 12 bases between.

The V and J genes are TRBV5-4 and TRBJ1-2; D unclear. V was pared by 0 bases and J by 5 bases, with 8 bases between. This CDR3 spans 13 amino acids. Germline V gene lookup returns CDR1 SGHNT and CDR2 YYREEE (reference sequence). CDR3 residues: CASSLDSLYGYTF. CDR3 nucleotide sequence: TGTGCCAGCAGCTTGGACTCCTTATATGGCTACACCTTC.

This clone is labeled as medium-sized. V gene TRBV5-1 combines with J gene TRBJ1-3; D is ambiguous. With 0 bases removed from V and 0 bases from J, the gap between germline ends came to 4 bases. CDR1 and CDR2 from the germline V gene are SGHRS and YFSETQ. The CDR3 length is 14 residues. The CDR3 sequence is CASSLDGSGNTIYF. The CDR3 region has the DNA TGCGCCAGCAGCTTGGACGGCTCTGGAAACACCATATATTTT.

CDR3 DNA sequence: TGTGCCAGCAGTCAAACCCGGGGGGCCTACAATGAGCAGTTCTTC. Protein sequence: CASSQTRGAYNEQFF. The chain couples TRBV7-9 to TRBJ2-1, with 7 positions matching TRBD2. Per germline, CDR1 SEHNR and CDR2 FQNEAQ (reference sequence). V dropped 6 bases and J dropped 2; count of bases not matched to a gene: 7. The CDR3 length is 15 residues.

The CDR3 DNA is TGTGCCAGCAGTAGGGACAGGGGTAGGGATACGCAGTATTTT. Protein: CASSRDRGRDTQYF. This chain links TRBV6-6 with TRBJ2-3, with 10 bases identical to TRBD1. Unmatched junction bases numbered 5, after V lost 5 bases and J lost 6 bases. The length of the CDR3 is 14 residues. Germline lookup yields CDR1 MNHNY and CDR2 SVGAGI (reference sequence).

The V and J genes are TRBV2 and TRBJ2-1; D might be TRBD2 (7 bases). Germline lookup yields CDR1 SNHLY and CDR2 FYNNEI. This CDR3 comprises 15 residues. Between the trimmed V and J ends, which lost 5 bases and 2 bases, there was a span of 13 bases. CDR3 in DNA: TGTGCCAGCAGTAACGAGGGGGGGCCCTACAATGAGCAGTTCTTC. Amino acid sequence: CASSNEGGPYNEQFF.

The J gene is TRBJ2-3, the V gene TRBV27; TRBD2 matches at 7 bases. CDR1 and CDR2 from the germline V gene are MNHEY and SMNVEV (reference sequence). CDR3 length: 14 amino acids. V was pared by 1 base and J by 3 bases, with 1 base of the junction left unmatched. CDR3 DNA sequence: TGTGCCAGCAGTTTATTCGGGGGGACAGATACGCAGTATTTT. This encodes CASSLFGGTDTQYF.

This clone has a handful of counts. The rearrangement joins TRBV7-2 to TRBJ1-1; 9 positions agree with TRBD1. J lost 7 bases, V lost 2 bases, and 2 bases had no gene match. Germline CDR1 SGHTA, CDR2 FQGNSA. The CDR3 spans 13 residues. The CDR3 loop reads CASSLTGGYEAFF. DNA for the CDR3: TGTGCCAGCAGCTTAACAGGGGGCTATGAAGCTTTCTTT.

This chain connects TRBV9 to TRBJ1-2; D unresolved. V was shortened by 0 bases and J by 2 bases, with 5 bases between the two germline ends. This CDR3 spans 13 amino acids. Germline assignment: CDR1 SGDLS and CDR2 YYNGEE. The CDR3 nucleotides read TGTGCCAGCAGCGTAGACAGCAACTATGGCTACACCTTC. Encoded protein: CASSVDSNYGYTF.

This chain links TRBV5-8 with TRBJ2-1; D is possibly TRBD2 (7 bases). Deletions cut 2 bases from V and 6 bases from J, with 18 bases between. CDR1 and CDR2 (germline): SGHTS, YDEGEE. There are 16 residues in the CDR3. This CDR3 is CASSLSTGGQVNEQFF. The CDR3 bases are TGTGCCAGCAGCTTATCGACCGGGGGGCAGGTCAATGAGCAGTTCTTC.